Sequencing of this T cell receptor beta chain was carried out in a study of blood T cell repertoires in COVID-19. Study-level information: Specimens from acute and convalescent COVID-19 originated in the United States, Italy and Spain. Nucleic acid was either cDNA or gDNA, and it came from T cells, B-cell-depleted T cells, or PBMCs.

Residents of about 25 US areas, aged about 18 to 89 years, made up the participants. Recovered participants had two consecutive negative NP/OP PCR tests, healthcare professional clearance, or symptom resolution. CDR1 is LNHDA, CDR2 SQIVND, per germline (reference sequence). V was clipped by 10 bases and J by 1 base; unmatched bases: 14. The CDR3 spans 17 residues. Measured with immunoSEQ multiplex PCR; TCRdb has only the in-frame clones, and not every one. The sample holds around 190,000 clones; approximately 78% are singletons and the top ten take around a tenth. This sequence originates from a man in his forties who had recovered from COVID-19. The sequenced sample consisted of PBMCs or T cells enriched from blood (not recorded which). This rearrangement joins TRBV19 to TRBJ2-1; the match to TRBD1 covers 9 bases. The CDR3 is CAISDRGPQDSYNEQFF. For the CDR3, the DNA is TGTGCCATCTCGGACAGGGGCCCCCAGGATTCCTACAATGAGCAGTTCTTC.